This TCR beta chain is from a study of yellow fever vaccine responses in identical twins. Study-wide results and caveats: Reportedly, the response of twins' T cells to the vaccine seemed partly convergent, partly personalized.

Only one count was recorded for this clonotype. The target antigen is unknown. TCRdb analysed the RT-PCR reads with MiXCR anew, one entry per CDR3 protein. Of over 800 distinct CDR3 sequences in the sample, 91% were seen once. Germline V lookup: CDR1 SQVTM, CDR2 ANQGSEA. V dropped 4 bases and J dropped 1 base, with 11 bases sitting between them. The CDR3 loop spans 14 amino acids. J is TRBJ2-4 and V is TRBV29-1; D possibly corresponds to TRBD1 (6 bases). The material sequenced was T cells from blood (PBMCs), unsorted or a sorted subset (not recorded which), taken before or after yellow fever vaccination (not recorded which). This sequence was found in a woman aged 18-30 years who received the yellow fever vaccine. The CDR3 DNA reads TGCAGCGTTGGAGAGGGGGAGGCCAAAAACATTCAGTACTTC. It encodes CSVGEGEAKNIQYF.